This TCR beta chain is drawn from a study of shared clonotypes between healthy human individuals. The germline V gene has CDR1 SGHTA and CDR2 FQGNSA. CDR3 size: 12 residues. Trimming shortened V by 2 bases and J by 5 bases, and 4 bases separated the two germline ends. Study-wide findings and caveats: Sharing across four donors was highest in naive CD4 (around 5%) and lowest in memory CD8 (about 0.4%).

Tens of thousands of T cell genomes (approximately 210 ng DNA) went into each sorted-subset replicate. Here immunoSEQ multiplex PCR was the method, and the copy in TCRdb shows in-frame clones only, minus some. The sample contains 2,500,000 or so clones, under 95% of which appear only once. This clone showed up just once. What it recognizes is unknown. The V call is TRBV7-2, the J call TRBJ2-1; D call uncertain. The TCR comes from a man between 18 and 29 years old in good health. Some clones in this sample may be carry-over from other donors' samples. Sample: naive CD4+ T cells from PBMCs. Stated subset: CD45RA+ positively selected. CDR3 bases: TGTGCCAGCAGCTTATTCGACAATGAGCAGTTCTTC. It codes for CASSLFDNEQFF.